This T cell receptor beta chain was profiled in a study of identical twins. Study outcomes and limitations: With abundant cord blood beta clonotypes, insertions were fewer; memory repertoires showed no such pattern. For out-of-frame beta sequences, excess twin sharing was weaker.

Note on this clonotype: What it binds is unknown.

From the 5' RACE reads, TCRdb called clonotypes with MiXCR, one entry per CDR3 protein. In the table there are 1,800,000 or so distinct CDR3 sequences, under 35% of which are singletons. The germline gives CDR1 MGHDK, CDR2 SYGVNS. The CDR3 spans 15 residues. The origin of this receptor is a newborn girl in good health. The sequenced material came from cord blood. This sequence joins TRBV25-1 and TRBJ2-4, with TRBD1 matching over 11 bases. The better agreement between TRBJ2-7 and the DNA end casts doubt on the J call. The CDR3 loop reads CASAWGTGGRYEQYF. CDR3 DNA: TGTGCCTCCGCGTGGGGGACAGGGGGGAGGTACGAGCAGTACTTC.